This T cell receptor beta chain emerged from a study of T cell repertoires in ileal Crohn's disease. Study information: Operated complications were stricturing disease (roughly 61%) and penetrating disease (about 40%). M0 samples are biopsies from inflamed ileum in the resection specimen. General study results and limits: Endoscopic recurrence occurred in every patient whose clonality exceeded 26.8%.

Time point here: inflamed ileum from the surgical specimen. V lost 3 bases, J lost 6 bases, and 18 bases lay in between. Germline V gene data show CDR1 as SGDLS and CDR2 as YYNGEE. The CDR3 consists of 15 residues. Libraries were prepared by immunoSEQ multiplex PCR; TCRdb keeps only in-frame clonotypes and omits some of them. This table holds some 11,000 clones, around 87% found once. Worth noting for this clone: What it recognizes is unknown.

This clonotype originated in an adult with Crohn's disease. The chain carries TRBV9 and TRBJ1-2, with D tentatively TRBD1 (6 bases). The source material was ileal tissue. The CDR3 coding sequence is TGTGCCAGCAGCGGAAAAAGAGGACAGTGGAATGGCTACACCTTC. Translated: CASSGKRGQWNGYTF.